The present TCR beta chain was sequenced within a study of PD-L1 blockade in urothelial cancer. As for the study in general: Patients with male sex and bladder-origin urothelial cancer accounted for about nine tenths of the roughly 29 enrolled. Blood analyses occurred 3 weeks (second dose) and 6 weeks post treatment start.

The CDR3 is 14 residues long. Losses at the gene ends were 3 bases for V and 5 bases for J; bases not matched to a gene: 2. Germline assignment: CDR1 SGDLS and CDR2 YYNGEE. The diagnosis in patients was locally advanced or metastatic urothelial carcinoma. This table comes from immunoSEQ multiplex PCR, and its TCRdb copy is limited to in-frame clones, with some not included. The sample has 45,000 to 60,000 clones; 84% are singletons. J is TRBJ2-1 and V is TRBV9, with 10 positions matching TRBD2. The material was PBMCs, obtained around atezolizumab (anti-PD-L1) treatment. This sequence originates from a man between 40 and 49 years old with urothelial cancer. Here the CDR3 DNA reads TGTGCCAGCAGCGGACTAGCGGGCGACAATGAGCAGTTCTTC. As protein: CASSGLAGDNEQFF. The full variable domain, with the rest looked up from reference TRBV9 and TRBJ2-1, is DSGVTQTPKHLITATGQRVTLRCSPRSGDLSVYWYQQSLDQGLQFLIQYYNGEERAKGNILERFSAQQFPDLHSELNLSSLELGDSALYFCASSGLAGDNEQFFGPGTRLTVL.